This T cell receptor beta chain was sequenced in a study of OX40 agonist ivuxolimab in advanced cancers. Study in general: While on treatment, patients had intravenous ivuxolimab at 0.01 to 10 mg/kg every 2 weeks.

The repertoire was sequenced with immunoSEQ multiplex PCR; TCRdb's copy has only in-frame clones and lacks some. The sample records over 70,000 clones, 80% to 90% being singletons. The CDR3 has 15 amino acids. Germline values: CDR1 SGDLS, CDR2 YYNGEE. Trimming pared 0 bases from V and 8 bases from J, leaving 15 bases between. This specimen was CD4+ or CD8+ T cells sorted from blood, taken in a trial of the OX40 agonist ivuxolimab. This rearrangement joins TRBV9 to TRBJ2-1; D unclear. The TCR comes from an adult with an advanced solid tumor such as melanoma, head and neck, liver or kidney cancer. CDR3 residues: CASSVEKSPEYEQFF. The CDR3 bases are TGTGCCAGCAGCGTAGAAAAGAGCCCGGAGTATGAGCAGTTCTTC. Drawing the rest from reference TRBV9 and TRBJ2-1, the complete variable domain is DSGVTQTPKHLITATGQRVTLRCSPRSGDLSVYWYQQSLDQGLQFLIQYYNGEERAKGNILERFSAQQFPDLHSELNLSSLELGDSALYFCASSVEKSPEYEQFFGPGTRLTVL.